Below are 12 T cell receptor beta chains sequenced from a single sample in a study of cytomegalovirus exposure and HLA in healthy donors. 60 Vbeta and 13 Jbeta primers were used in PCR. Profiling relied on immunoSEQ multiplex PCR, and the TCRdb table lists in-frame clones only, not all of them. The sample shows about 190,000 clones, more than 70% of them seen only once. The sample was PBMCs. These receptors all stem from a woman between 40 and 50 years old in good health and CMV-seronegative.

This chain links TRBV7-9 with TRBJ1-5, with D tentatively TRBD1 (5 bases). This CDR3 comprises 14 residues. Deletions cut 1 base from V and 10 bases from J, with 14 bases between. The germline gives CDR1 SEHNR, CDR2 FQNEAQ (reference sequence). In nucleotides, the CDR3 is TGTGCCAGCAGCTTAGAGGGGCCGCCGCAACCCCAGCATTTT. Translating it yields CASSLEGPPQPQHF.

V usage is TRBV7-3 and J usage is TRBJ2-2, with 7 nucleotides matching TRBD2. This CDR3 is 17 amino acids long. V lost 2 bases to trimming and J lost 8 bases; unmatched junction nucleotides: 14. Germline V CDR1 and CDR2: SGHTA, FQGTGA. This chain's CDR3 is CASSLFGISGFGGELFF. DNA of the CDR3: TGTGCCAGCAGCTTATTCGGAATTAGCGGGTTCGGTGGGGAGCTGTTTTTT.

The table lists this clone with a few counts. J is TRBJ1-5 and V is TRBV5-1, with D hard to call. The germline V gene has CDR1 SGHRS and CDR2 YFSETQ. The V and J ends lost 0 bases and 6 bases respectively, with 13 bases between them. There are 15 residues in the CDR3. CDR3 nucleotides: TGCGCCAGCAGCTTGGGGTTCGGGGAGGGTCAGCCCCAGCATTTT. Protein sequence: CASSLGFGEGQPQHF.

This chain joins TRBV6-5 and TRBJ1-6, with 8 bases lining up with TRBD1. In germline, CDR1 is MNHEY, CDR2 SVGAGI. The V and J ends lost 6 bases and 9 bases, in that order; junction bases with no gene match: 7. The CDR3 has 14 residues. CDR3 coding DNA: TGTGCCAGCAGACTCGGACAGGGCGGTTCACCCCTCCACTTT. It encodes CASRLGQGGSPLHF.

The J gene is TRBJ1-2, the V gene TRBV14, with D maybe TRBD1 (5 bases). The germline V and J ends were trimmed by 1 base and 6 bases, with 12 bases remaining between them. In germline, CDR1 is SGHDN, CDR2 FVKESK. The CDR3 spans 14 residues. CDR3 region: CASSQVRGRDGYTF. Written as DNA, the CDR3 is TGTGCCAGCAGCCAAGTGAGAGGCAGGGATGGCTACACCTTC.

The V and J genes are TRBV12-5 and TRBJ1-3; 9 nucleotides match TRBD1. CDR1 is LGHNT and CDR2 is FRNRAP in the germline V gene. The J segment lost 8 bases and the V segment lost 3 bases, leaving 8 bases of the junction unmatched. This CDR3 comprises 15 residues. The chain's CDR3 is CASGFSGTGFHTIYF. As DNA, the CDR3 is TGTGCTAGTGGTTTCTCCGGGACAGGGTTTCACACCATATATTTT.

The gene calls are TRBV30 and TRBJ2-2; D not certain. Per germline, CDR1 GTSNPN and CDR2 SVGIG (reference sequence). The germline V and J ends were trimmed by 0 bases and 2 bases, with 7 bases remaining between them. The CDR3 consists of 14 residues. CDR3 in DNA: TGTGCCTGGAGTGTATCTGGCAACACCGGGGAGCTGTTTTTT. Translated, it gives CAWSVSGNTGELFF.

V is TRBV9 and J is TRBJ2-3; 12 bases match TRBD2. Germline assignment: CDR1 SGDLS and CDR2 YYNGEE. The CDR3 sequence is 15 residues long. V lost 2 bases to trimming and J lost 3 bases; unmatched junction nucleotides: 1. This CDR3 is CASSVLAGGTDTQYF. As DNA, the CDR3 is TGTGCCAGCAGCGTTCTAGCGGGAGGGACAGATACGCAGTATTTT.

CDR3 region: CASSGGQGAVNYGYTF. Here the CDR3 DNA reads TGTGCCAGCAGTGGAGGACAGGGGGCTGTGAACTATGGCTACACCTTC. The V call is TRBV2, the J call TRBJ1-2; 11 nucleotides line up with TRBD1. V lost 4 bases to trimming and J lost 2 bases; unmatched junction nucleotides: 6. The CDR3 spans 16 residues. In germline, CDR1 is SNHLY, CDR2 FYNNEI.

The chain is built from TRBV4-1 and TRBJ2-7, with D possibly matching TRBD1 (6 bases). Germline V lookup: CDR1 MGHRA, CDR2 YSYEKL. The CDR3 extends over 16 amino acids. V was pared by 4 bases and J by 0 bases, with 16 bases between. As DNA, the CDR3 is TGCGCCAGCAGCCCCTCCTGGGCAGGGGTCTCCTACGAGCAGTACGTC. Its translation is CASSPSWAGVSYEQYV.

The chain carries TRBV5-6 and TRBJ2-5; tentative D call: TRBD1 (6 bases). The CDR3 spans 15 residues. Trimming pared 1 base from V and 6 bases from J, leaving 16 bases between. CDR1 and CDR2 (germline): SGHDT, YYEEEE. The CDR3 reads CASSLIQGGMKTQYF. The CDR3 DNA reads TGTGCCAGCAGCTTGATACAGGGTGGTATGAAGACCCAGTACTTC.

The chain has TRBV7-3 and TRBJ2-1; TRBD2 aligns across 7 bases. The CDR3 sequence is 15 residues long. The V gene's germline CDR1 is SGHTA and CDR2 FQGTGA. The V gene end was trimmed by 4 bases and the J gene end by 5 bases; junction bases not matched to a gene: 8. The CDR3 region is CASSYRDYSNNEQFF. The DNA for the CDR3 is TGTGCCAGCAGCTACCGGGACTACAGCAACAATGAGCAGTTCTTC.